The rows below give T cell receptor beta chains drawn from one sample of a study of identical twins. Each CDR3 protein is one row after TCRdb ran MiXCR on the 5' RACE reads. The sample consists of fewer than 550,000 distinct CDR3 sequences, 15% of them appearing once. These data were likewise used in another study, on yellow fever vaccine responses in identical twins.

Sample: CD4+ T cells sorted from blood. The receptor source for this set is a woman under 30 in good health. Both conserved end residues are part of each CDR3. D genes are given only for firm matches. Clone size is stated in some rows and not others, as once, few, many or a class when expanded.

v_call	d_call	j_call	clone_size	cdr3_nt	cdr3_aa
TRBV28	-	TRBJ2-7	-	TGTGCCAGCACCTGGGGAAACTACGAGCAGTACTTC	CASTWGNYEQYF
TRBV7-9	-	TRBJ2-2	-	TGTGCCAGCAGCTTATATGGTGGCACCGGGGAGCTGTTTTTT	CASSLYGGTGELFF
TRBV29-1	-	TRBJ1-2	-	TGCAGCGTTGACGGGGTGGGCGGCTACACCTTC	CSVDGVGGYTF
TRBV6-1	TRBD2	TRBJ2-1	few	TGTGCCAGCAGGGTTGCCGGGACTAGCGGGTACAATGAGCAGTTCTTC	CASRVAGTSGYNEQFF
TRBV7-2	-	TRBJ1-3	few	TGTGCCAGCAGCTTAGTACGTAGGGGTGGAAACACCATATATTTT	CASSLVRRGGNTIYF
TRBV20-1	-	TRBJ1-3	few	TGCAGTGCCGTTTCTGGAAACACCATATATTTT	CSAVSGNTIYF
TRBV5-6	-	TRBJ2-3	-	TGTGCCAGCAGCTTCCAACCGTTTGCCACAGATACGCAGTATTTT	CASSFQPFATDTQYF
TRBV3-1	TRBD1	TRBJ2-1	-	TGTGCCAGCAGCCCCGGACAGGGTTATGGGGAGCAGTTCTTC	CASSPGQGYGEQFF
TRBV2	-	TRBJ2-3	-	TGTGCCAGCAGCATACAGGGCCGTAGCACAGATACGCAGTATTTT	CASSIQGRSTDTQYF
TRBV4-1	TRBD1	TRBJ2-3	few	TGCGCCAGCAGCCTGGGACAGCCATTCACAGATACGCAGTATTTT	CASSLGQPFTDTQYF
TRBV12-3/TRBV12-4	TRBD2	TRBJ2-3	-	TGTGCCAGCAGTTCCCCCCGGCGGGAGGGCACATATACGCAGTATTTT	CASSSPRREGTYTQYF
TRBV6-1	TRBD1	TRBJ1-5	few	TGTGCCAGCAGTCAAAGACAGGGACATCAGCCCCAGCATTTT	CASSQRQGHQPQHF
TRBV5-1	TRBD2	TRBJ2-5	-	TGCGCCAGCAGCTTCGCAGGAACTAGCGGGAGGTCTCAAGAGACCCAGTACTTC	CASSFAGTSGRSQETQYF
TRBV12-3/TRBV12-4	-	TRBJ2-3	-	TGTGCCAGCAGCTCCTACTATCGGAAGGTAGATACGCAGTATTTT	CASSSYYRKVDTQYF
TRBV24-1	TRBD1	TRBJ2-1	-	TGTGCCACCAGTGACCCCGGACAGGGTTACCTGAATGAGCAGTTCTTC	CATSDPGQGYLNEQFF
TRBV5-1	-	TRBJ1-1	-	TGCGCCAGCAGCCAACTACAGGGAAGGGACACTGAAGCTTTCTTT	CASSQLQGRDTEAFF
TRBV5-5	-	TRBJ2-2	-	TGTGCCAGCAGCTCAATAGTATCGGGGACCGGGGAGCTGTTTTTT	CASSSIVSGTGELFF
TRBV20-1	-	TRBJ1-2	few	TGCAGTGCTAGAGATGGAGGGGGGCTCGGCAATGGCTACACCTTC	CSARDGGGLGNGYTF
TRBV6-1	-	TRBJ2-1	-	TGTGCCAGCAGTGAAAACAGGGCTGAGGAGCAGTTCTTC	CASSENRAEEQFF
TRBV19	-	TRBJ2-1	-	TGTGCCAGTAGTATAGCCAATACAGGGTTCTACGAGCAGTTCTTC	CASSIANTGFYEQFF
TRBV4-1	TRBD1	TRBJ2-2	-	TGCGCCAGCAGCCCTAACAGGGGGCAAGGAACCGGGGAGCTGTTTTTT	CASSPNRGQGTGELFF
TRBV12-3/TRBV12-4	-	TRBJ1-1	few	TGTGCCAGCAGCCTGGGTAACACAGTTGAAGCTTTCTTT	CASSLGNTVEAFF
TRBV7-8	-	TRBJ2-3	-	TGTGCCAGCAGAAGAAATACGCAGTATTTT	CASRRNTQYF
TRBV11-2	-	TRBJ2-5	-	TGTGCCAGCAGCTGGATTGGTTCCGAGACCCAGTACTTC	CASSWIGSETQYF
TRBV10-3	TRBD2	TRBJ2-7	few	TGTGCCATCACTGAGCGGGAGTACTACGAGCAGTACTTC	CAITEREYYEQYF
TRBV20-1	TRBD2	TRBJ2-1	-	TGCAGTGCTGAGCCGGGACTAGCGGTTTACAATGAGCAGTTCTTC	CSAEPGLAVYNEQFF
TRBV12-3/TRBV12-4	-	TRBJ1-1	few	TGTGCCAGCACTCTCTCCGCCCAGGGGCCAAACACTGAAGCTTTCTTT	CASTLSAQGPNTEAFF